The 5 T cell receptor beta chains below come from one sample, sequenced in a study of monozygotic twins with inflammatory bowel disease. TCRdb re-called the 5' RACE reads and catalogs CDR3 proteins one per entry, DNA excluded. The sample's table shows fewer than 450,000 distinct CDR3 sequences. Sequencing was carried out using blood. The source is a human donor with ulcerative colitis or Crohn's disease, or a healthy co-twin of an affected twin (not recorded which).

The V gene is TRBV10-3, the J gene TRBJ2-7; TCRdb designates TRBD1, a call that cannot be tested without DNA. CDR3 length equals 15 residues. Germline lookup yields CDR1 ENHRY and CDR2 SYGVKD. The CDR3 reads CAISERAGSSYEQYF.

The rearrangement uses TRBV29-1 and TRBJ2-5; TCRdb outputs TRBD1, but without DNA this stays unchecked. CDR1 is SQVTM, CDR2 ANQGSEA, per germline. The CDR3 is made up of 15 amino acids. CDR3 sequence: CSVEGRNRAQETQYF.

The V gene is TRBV7-2, the J gene TRBJ2-1. Per the germline V gene, CDR1 is SGHTA and CDR2 is FQGNSA. CDR3 length: 15 amino acids. Here the CDR3 reads CASSTRVGSYNEQFF.

The rearrangement links TRBV4-3 to TRBJ1-4; with no DNA, the TCRdb D assignment of TRBD1 cannot be verified. The CDR3 covers 14 residues. Germline V gene data show CDR1 as LGHNA and CDR2 as YSLEER. CDR3 amino acids: CASSQDNGAGTAFF.

V usage is TRBV3-1 and J usage is TRBJ2-5. This CDR3 has 12 residues. The germline CDR1 and CDR2 sequences are LGHDT and YNNKEL (reference sequence). The CDR3 reads CASSRELETQYF.